A selection of T cell receptor beta chains follows, all from one sample in a study of blood T cell repertoires in COVID-19. TCRdb keeps only in-frame clones here, not all; method: immunoSEQ multiplex PCR. The sample lists tens of thousands of clones; approximately 88% were seen once. Sample: peripheral blood. The receptors here all came from a man aged 45-65 years with acute or convalescent COVID-19. Both conserved end residues are part of each CDR3. A D gene is named only where the DNA matches it firmly. The size of a clone is reported for some rows only, either as once, few or many, or as a class for expanded clones.

cdr3_nt cdr3_aa j_call clone_size d_call v_call
TGTGCCAGCACCGAAGGGGCAGGGCCAGATACGCAGTATTTT CASTEGAGPDTQYF TRBJ2-3 NA NA TRBV6-5
TGTGCTAGTGGTTTGGTAACTTTCGAGGGCTACACCTTC CASGLVTFEGYTF TRBJ1-2 NA NA TRBV12-5
TGTGCCAGCTCCCGGGACAGCAAAAACACTGAAGCTTTCTTT CASSRDSKNTEAFF TRBJ1-1 NA TRBD1 TRBV18
TGCGCCAGCAGCTTGCTCGGACAGAACTATGGCTACACCTTC CASSLLGQNYGYTF TRBJ1-2 NA NA TRBV5-1
TGTGCCAGCAGCTTATACACAGATACGCAGTATTTT CASSLYTDTQYF TRBJ2-3 NA NA TRBV7-3
TGCAGCGTTGAAACGGGGGGCTTGAATGGCTACACCTTC CSVETGGLNGYTF TRBJ1-2 NA NA TRBV29-1
TGTGCCAGTAGTATAGGCGCGGGAGATGAGCAGTTCTTC CASSIGAGDEQFF TRBJ2-1 NA TRBD2 TRBV19
TGTGCCAGCAGTTCGGTGGGGCTTAACGAGCAGTACTTC CASSSVGLNEQYF TRBJ2-7 NA NA TRBV2
TGTGCCAGCAGCTCATCAGGACTAGCGGGAGTAAGTGGCACCGGGGAGCTGTTTTTT CASSSSGLAGVSGTGELFF TRBJ2-2 NA TRBD2 TRBV11-2
TGTGCCAGCAGCTTAGGCGGGACTAGGTCAGCCGGGGAGCTGTTTTTT CASSLGGTRSAGELFF TRBJ2-2 few TRBD2 TRBV11-3
TGTGCCAGCTCACCCGGACAGGGGAGGCAGCCCCAGCATTTT CASSPGQGRQPQHF TRBJ1-5 NA TRBD1 TRBV18
TGCGCCAGCAGCCAAGAGCGAGACACCTCGGTTCCCTACGAGCAGTACTTC CASSQERDTSVPYEQYF TRBJ2-7 NA NA TRBV4-1
TGTGCCAGCAGCCCCTTCGGGGACAGCTACGAGCAGTACTTC CASSPFGDSYEQYF TRBJ2-7 few TRBD1 TRBV6-5
TGTGCCAGCACCAAGGGACAGCTTATGAACACCGGGGAGCTGTTTTTT CASTKGQLMNTGELFF TRBJ2-2 NA TRBD1 TRBV2
TGCGCCAGCAGAGAGGACTACGAGCAGTACTTC CASREDYEQYF TRBJ2-7 NA NA TRBV5-1
TGTGCCAGCAGTTACGATGGCAATACGGAAGCTTTCTTT CASSYDGNTEAFF TRBJ1-1 NA NA TRBV6-5
TGCGCCAGCAGCCTCCGACAGGCGGAGGATGAAAAACTGTTTTTT CASSLRQAEDEKLFF TRBJ1-4 NA NA TRBV4-1
TGCGCCAGCAGCTTCGGCCGGGATTACGAGCAGTACTTC CASSFGRDYEQYF TRBJ2-7 NA NA TRBV5-1
TGTGCCAGCAGCCCTCTGACAGGGGGGCCAGATACGCAGTATTTT CASSPLTGGPDTQYF TRBJ2-3 NA TRBD1 TRBV14
TGTGCCAGCAGTCCGACAGGTTTCCACGAGCAGTACTTC CASSPTGFHEQYF TRBJ2-7 NA NA TRBV2
TGTGCCAGCAGCTCCTCTAGCGGGGCGTACAATGAGCAGTTCTTC CASSSSSGAYNEQFF TRBJ2-1 NA TRBD2 TRBV5-4
TGTGCCAGCAGCTTAGGTACCACAGAGCAGTACTTC CASSLGTTEQYF TRBJ2-7 NA NA TRBV7-6
TGCGCCAGCAGCCAGCTAGCGGGAGGAAGGTCAGATACGCAGTATTTT CASSQLAGGRSDTQYF TRBJ2-3 NA TRBD2 TRBV5-1
TGTGCCAGCAGCCGCATTGCGGGGAGCGCCTATAATTCACCCCTCCACTTT CASSRIAGSAYNSPLHF TRBJ1-6 NA NA TRBV14
TGTGCCAGCAGCCCCAGACAGGGGATGAACACTGAAGCTTTCTTT CASSPRQGMNTEAFF TRBJ1-1 NA TRBD1 TRBV6-6
TGTGCCAGCAGCTCGCGGGAGGGATCCCACGAGCAGTACTTC CASSSREGSHEQYF TRBJ2-7 NA TRBD2 TRBV7-9
TGTGCCAGCAGTTGGGACAGGGCTAATTCACCCCTCCACTTT CASSWDRANSPLHF TRBJ1-6 NA TRBD1 TRBV27
TGTGCCAGCGCCAGGCCAAATGAAAAACTGTTTTTT CASARPNEKLFF TRBJ1-4 NA NA TRBV6-5
TGTGCCAGCAGGGAGTTTAGCGGGAGCACAGATACGCAGTATTTT CASREFSGSTDTQYF TRBJ2-3 once TRBD2 TRBV6-4
TGTGCCACCAGCAGAGATCTAGTGGACAGGAGCTATGGCTACACCTTC CATSRDLVDRSYGYTF TRBJ1-2 NA TRBD1 TRBV15
TGTGCCAGCAGCCAATCAGGGGGGTACGGTTCACCCCTCCACTTT CASSQSGGYGSPLHF TRBJ1-6 NA TRBD1 TRBV11-2